A selection of T cell receptor beta chains follows, all from one sample in a study of T cell responses to AZD1222 COVID-19 vaccine. Libraries were prepared by immunoSEQ multiplex PCR; TCRdb keeps only in-frame clonotypes and omits some of them. The table records 90,000 to 120,000 clones, approximately 88% of them present only once. Source: peripheral blood, taken on day 0 of AZD1222 vaccination. The receptors come from an adult in good health. CDR3s include the opening cysteine and the closing phenylalanine or tryptophan. D genes are given only for firm matches. The listing skips clone size in some rows; elsewhere it reads once, few, many or a size class.

j_call,v_call,clone_size,d_call,cdr3_nt,cdr3_aa
TRBJ1-4,TRBV10-3,-,TRBD1,TGTGCCATCAGTGAGTCGTCTTGGACAGGGGAAGTCAATGAAAAACTGTTTTTT,CAISESSWTGEVNEKLFF
TRBJ2-3,TRBV5-1,-,TRBD1,TGCGCCAGCAGCTTGGAGGGACAGAGCACAGATACGCAGTATTTT,CASSLEGQSTDTQYF
TRBJ2-7,TRBV28,-,TRBD2,TGTGCCAGCACCTTCCTTGGAACTAGCGGATCCTACGAGCAGTACTTC,CASTFLGTSGSYEQYF
TRBJ2-3,TRBV29-1,-,TRBD2,TGCAGCGTTGAACGGGGAGGGCCAGATACGCAGTATTTT,CSVERGGPDTQYF
TRBJ2-1,TRBV30,few,TRBD1,TGTGCCTGGAAGTGGACAGGGGGCAATGAGCAGTTCTTC,CAWKWTGGNEQFF
TRBJ1-4,TRBV5-1,-,-,TGCGCCAGCAGCACGTCAGGGGCAGGGGAAAAACTGTTTTTT,CASSTSGAGEKLFF
TRBJ2-7,TRBV12-3/TRBV12-4,-,TRBD2,TGTGCCAGCAAAACTAGCGGCTACGAGCAGTACTTC,CASKTSGYEQYF
TRBJ1-2,TRBV6-5,once,-,TGTGCCAGCAGTTATCGTGGGGGCTACACCTTC,CASSYRGGYTF
TRBJ1-5,TRBV19,-,-,TGTGCCAGTACCCTTAACCGGATTAGCAATCAGCCCCAGCATTTT,CASTLNRISNQPQHF
TRBJ1-4,TRBV27,-,-,TGTGCCAGCAGTAGGGTAGGAGAAAAACTGTTTTTT,CASSRVGEKLFF
TRBJ2-7,TRBV6-5,-,-,TGTGCCAGCAGGTCCGGACAGACCTACGAGCAGTACTTC,CASRSGQTYEQYF
TRBJ1-2,TRBV2,-,-,TGTGCCAGCAGTGACCAGGGAGCTAACTATGGCTACACCTTC,CASSDQGANYGYTF
TRBJ1-4,TRBV5-1,-,TRBD1,TGCGCCAGCAGCTCCTCTTCGACAGGGGGCCGGGAAAAACTGTTTTTT,CASSSSSTGGREKLFF
TRBJ1-5,TRBV3-1/TRBV3-2,-,-,TGTGCCAGCAGCCAAGACCAGGATCAGCCCCAGCATTTT,CASSQDQDQPQHF
TRBJ2-5,TRBV11-2,-,-,TGTGCCAGCAGCTTAGGAGGTTACCCCCCTCAGTACTTC,CASSLGGYPPQYF
TRBJ1-5,TRBV27,-,-,TGTGCCAGCAGACTCTGGGGAGCGGATCAGCCCCAGCATTTT,CASRLWGADQPQHF
TRBJ1-2,TRBV12-5,-,-,TGTGCTAGTGGTCCCCCGGGGGGGGGCTACACCTTC,CASGPPGGGYTF
TRBJ2-1,TRBV19,-,-,TGTGCCAGTAGTAGAAACAATGAGCAGTTCTTC,CASSRNNEQFF
TRBJ2-7,TRBV6-2/TRBV6-3,-,-,TGTGCCAGCAGTTACGGGGGGCAATTGTCCTACGAGCAGTACTTC,CASSYGGQLSYEQYF
TRBJ2-7,TRBV5-4,-,-,TGTGCCAGCAGCTTGGGGACGTCACCCCGCATATACGAGCAGTACTTC,CASSLGTSPRIYEQYF
TRBJ1-1,TRBV7-9,-,-,TGTGCCAGCAGCTATCAGGGCGGCACTGAAGCTTTCTTT,CASSYQGGTEAFF
TRBJ2-3,TRBV27,once,TRBD2,TGTGCCCGGAACCGGGGGGAGGGCCTGACAGATACGCAGTATTTT,CARNRGEGLTDTQYF
TRBJ2-1,TRBV18,-,TRBD2,TGTGCCAGCTCAAAACCGGGACTAGCGGGAGTTAGCTCCTACAATGAGCAGTTCTTC,CASSKPGLAGVSSYNEQFF
TRBJ2-3,TRBV6-5,once,TRBD2,TGTGCCAGCAGGCCTACTAGCGCCCCGACAGATACGCAGTATTTT,CASRPTSAPTDTQYF
TRBJ1-1,TRBV6-6,-,-,TGTGCCAGCACCGGAATTGAGAACACTGAAGCTTTCTTT,CASTGIENTEAFF
TRBJ2-7,TRBV16,-,-,TGTGCCAGCAGTGGACGAGGGCCCTACGAGCAGTACTTC,CASSGRGPYEQYF
TRBJ1-5,TRBV12-3/TRBV12-4,few,-,TGTGCCAGCAGGGACAGTTATCAGCCCCAGCATTTT,CASRDSYQPQHF
TRBJ2-5,TRBV24-1,-,-,TGTGCCACCAGTGATCGAGGGCATGGGACCCAGTACTTC,CATSDRGHGTQYF
TRBJ1-2,TRBV24-1,-,-,TGTGCCACCAGTGAGACAGGTTTCGTGGGCTACACCTTC,CATSETGFVGYTF